These 26 T cell receptor beta chains share one sample of origin, sequenced in a study of cytomegalovirus exposure and HLA in healthy donors. Primers for the PCR totalled 60 Vbeta and 13 Jbeta. Assay used: immunoSEQ multiplex PCR; TCRdb lists only in-frame clones, some missing. The table shows some 120,000 clones, with over 6.5% occurring only once. The sequenced sample consisted of PBMCs. Source of these receptors: a middle-aged woman in good health and CMV-seropositive.

The rearrangement joins TRBV19 to TRBJ1-5; D ambiguous. CDR1 is LNHDA and CDR2 is SQIVND in the germline V gene (reference sequence). This CDR3 has 15 amino acids. Trimming took 1 base from V and 2 from J, leaving 9 bases between them. The CDR3 is CASSIGAWGNQPQHF. CDR3 nucleotides: TGTGCCAGTAGTATAGGGGCCTGGGGCAATCAGCCCCAGCATTTT.

The chain recombines TRBV9 with TRBJ2-3; D is ambiguous. Between the trimmed V and J ends, which lost 1 base and 6 bases, there was a span of 12 bases. Germline-derived CDR1 and CDR2 are SGDLS and YYNGEE. The CDR3 has 14 amino acids. The chain's CDR3 is CASSVLHSPDTQYF. The CDR3 DNA follows: TGTGCCAGCAGCGTACTTCATAGTCCCGATACGCAGTATTTT.

This chain uses TRBV5-1 with TRBJ1-1; possibly TRBD1 for D (5 bases). The V gene's germline CDR1 is SGHRS and CDR2 YFSETQ. The CDR3 totals 13 residues. Trimming removed 4 bases from V and 0 bases from J, with 7 bases in between. The CDR3 sequence is CASSLGVNTEAFF. For the CDR3, the DNA is TGCGCCAGCAGCCTAGGGGTGAACACTGAAGCTTTCTTT.

The table lists this clone with a few counts. V gene TRBV4-2 combines with J gene TRBJ1-3; perhaps TRBD1 as D (6 bases). V dropped 2 bases and J dropped 3 bases, with 14 bases sitting between them. Germline V gives CDR1 LGHNA, CDR2 YNFKEQ. The CDR3 loop spans 16 amino acids. CDR3 sequence (DNA): TGTGCCAGCAGCCAATCTGCGGGGGCCGGTGGAAACACCATATATTTT. It translates to CASSQSAGAGGNTIYF.

The genes are TRBV28 and TRBJ1-6; a possible D gene is TRBD1 (5 bases). The ends were cut back, 7 bases at V and 6 bases at J, with 19 bases in the middle. Germline V CDR1 and CDR2: MDHEN, SYDVKM. This CDR3 is built from 16 residues. CDR3 in amino acids: CASTVGVGRANSPLHF. The CDR3, as DNA: TGTGCCAGCACCGTTGGGGTAGGCAGGGCTAATTCACCCCTCCACTTT.

The table lists this clone with a few counts. The rearrangement links TRBV18 to TRBJ2-3, with 10 bases matching TRBD2. The CDR3 spans 16 residues. Germline CDR1 is KGHSH and CDR2 is LQKENI. V lost 3 bases and J lost 2; bases outside the gene matches: 5. CDR3 bases: TGTGCCAGCTCACCGCCTAGCGGGGGCTTCACAGATACGCAGTATTTT. As protein: CASSPPSGGFTDTQYF. Filled out from reference TRBV18 and TRBJ2-3, the complete variable domain reads NAGVMQNPRHLVRRRGQEARLRCSPMKGHSHVYWYRQLPEEGLKFMVYLQKENIIDESGMPKERFSAEFPKEGPSILRIQQVVRGDSAAYFCASSPPSGGFTDTQYFGPGTRLTVL.

This clone was seen only a few times. The J gene is TRBJ2-1, the V gene TRBV2, with 11 bases matching TRBD2. The CDR3 sequence is 16 residues long. CDR1 is SNHLY and CDR2 is FYNNEI in the germline V gene. Germline trimming cut 7 bases from V and 10 bases from J; bases unmatched to any gene: 15. The CDR3 DNA reads TGTGCCAGCATCCCCCTGGGGTTAGCGGGGGGGCGGGAGCAGTTCTTC. Amino acids: CASIPLGLAGGREQFF.

This clone was recorded a few times. The CDR3 nucleotides read TGTGCCAGCTCACCACCGACAGCGTGGGAGCAGTACTTC. This translates into CASSPPTAWEQYF. This sequence joins TRBV18 and TRBJ2-7; TRBD1 might be the D (5 bases). The V end lost 0 bases, the J end lost 7 bases, and 10 bases lay between the germline ends. Germline CDR1 is KGHSH and CDR2 is LQKENI. CDR3 length: 13 residues.

This clone appeared a few times. The rearrangement joins TRBV15 to TRBJ1-2; D not resolved. Between the trimmed V and J ends, which lost 0 bases and 8 bases, there was a span of 16 bases. The germline V gene has CDR1 LNHNV and CDR2 YYDKDF (reference sequence). The CDR3 loop spans 15 amino acids. The CDR3 here is CATSRDHKTGPGYTF. CDR3 DNA sequence: TGTGCCACCAGCAGAGATCATAAGACGGGTCCGGGCTACACCTTC.

The table lists this clone with a few counts. The chain has TRBV2 and TRBJ2-7, with D hard to call. V was clipped by 3 bases and J by 2 bases, with 11 bases between them. Germline V CDR1 and CDR2: SNHLY, FYNNEI. This CDR3 has 14 amino acids. This CDR3 is CASSDLGITYEQYF. DNA for the CDR3: TGTGCCAGCAGTGATTTGGGCATCACCTACGAGCAGTACTTC. The whole variable domain, filled in from reference TRBV2 and TRBJ2-7, reads EPEVTQTPSHQVTQMGQEVILRCVPISNHLYFYWYRQILGQKVEFLVSFYNNEISEKSEIFDDQFSVERPDGSNFTLKIRSTKLEDSAMYFCASSDLGITYEQYFGPGTRLTVT.

This rearrangement joins TRBV19 to TRBJ2-2; no clear D. V lost 3 bases and J lost 1, with 6 bases in between. Germline V lookup: CDR1 LNHDA, CDR2 SQIVND (reference sequence). This CDR3 has 14 residues. This CDR3 is CASSISGNTGELFF. Here the CDR3 DNA reads TGTGCCAGTAGTATTTCGGGGAACACCGGGGAGCTGTTTTTT. The variable domain in full, with the rest retrieved from reference TRBV19 and TRBJ2-2, is DGGITQSPKYLFRKEGQNVTLSCEQNLNHDAMYWYRQDPGQGLRLIYYSQIVNDFQKGDIAEGYSVSREKKESFPLTVTSAQKNPTAFYLCASSISGNTGELFFGEGSRLTVL.

This clone has more than one count but fewer than ten. The chain is built from TRBV4-1 and TRBJ1-1; tentative D call: TRBD1 (5 bases). Germline lookup yields CDR1 MGHRA and CDR2 YSYEKL. The germline V and J ends were trimmed by 4 bases and 4 bases, with 10 bases remaining between them. The CDR3 is 13 residues long. CDR3 in DNA: TGCGCCAGCAGCCCCCTTAGGGGCACTGAAGCTTTCTTT. Protein product: CASSPLRGTEAFF.

The chain couples TRBV5-4 to TRBJ2-7; 7 bases are shared with TRBD1. The CDR3 has 14 residues. Germline values: CDR1 SGHNT, CDR2 YYREEE (reference sequence). The J segment lost 4 bases and the V segment lost 1 base, leaving 5 bases of the junction unmatched. DNA of the CDR3: TGTGCCAGCAGCTTGCAAGGGGGCAATTACGAGCAGTACTTC. This sequence encodes CASSLQGGNYEQYF. The whole variable domain, remainder taken from reference TRBV5-4 and TRBJ2-7, is ETGVTQSPTHLIKTRGQQVTLRCSSQSGHNTVSWYQQALGQGPQFIFQYYREEENGRGNFPPRFSGLQFPNYSSELNVNALELDDSALYLCASSLQGGNYEQYFGPGTRLTVT.

There are a few counts of this clone. Written as DNA, the CDR3 is TGTGCCAGCAGCTTGGAGCCAGGGGGAGGCTACACCTTC. Amino acid sequence: CASSLEPGGGYTF. J is TRBJ1-2 and V is TRBV5-4; the match to TRBD1 covers 7 bases. Germline V gives CDR1 SGHNT, CDR2 YYREEE (reference sequence). J was trimmed by 8 bases and V by 0 bases; bases with no gene match: 4. The CDR3 runs to 13 residues.

A few counts support this clone. The chain joins TRBV9 to TRBJ2-7; D is uncertain. The CDR3 covers 8 residues. Germline CDR1 SGDLS, CDR2 YYNGEE. The germline V and J ends were trimmed by 9 bases and 6 bases, with 4 bases remaining between them. CDR3 amino acids: CATLEQYF. The CDR3 DNA reads as TGTGCCACCCTCGAGCAGTACTTC.

There are a few counts of this clone. This rearrangement joins TRBV5-1 to TRBJ2-7; no definite D call. Germline-derived CDR1 and CDR2 are SGHRS and YFSETQ. The germline V and J ends were trimmed by 2 bases and 3 bases, with 6 bases remaining between them. This CDR3 is built from 12 residues. The CDR3 DNA is TGCGCCAGCAGCTTAAACGGCTACGAGCAGTACTTC. Translation: CASSLNGYEQYF.

The sample holds a few counts of this clone. The chain couples TRBV13 to TRBJ2-5; D is unresolved. CDR1 is PRHDT, CDR2 FYEKMQ, per germline (reference sequence). V shed 0 bases and J shed 7 bases, with 9 bases lying between them. CDR3 length: 13 residues. CDR3 amino acids: CASSLGGRGTQYF. DNA of the CDR3: TGTGCCAGCAGCTTAGGCGGCCGAGGGACCCAGTACTTC. The full variable domain, its missing parts supplied by reference TRBV13 and TRBJ2-5, is AAGVIQSPRHLIKEKRETATLKCYPIPRHDTVYWYQQGPGQDPQFLISFYEKMQSDKGSIPDRFSAQQFSDYHSELNMSSLELGDSALYFCASSLGGRGTQYFGPGTRLLVL.

This clone was picked up a small number of times. The gene calls are TRBV2 and TRBJ2-5; 13 bases fit TRBD2. The junction had 6 bases not matched to a gene; V was cut back by 6 bases and J by 5 bases. CDR1 SNHLY and CDR2 FYNNEI come from the germline V gene. This CDR3 spans 15 amino acids. CDR3 loop: CASSRGLAGIETQYF. As DNA, the CDR3 is TGTGCCAGCAGCAGGGGACTAGCGGGGATCGAGACCCAGTACTTC.

V is TRBV5-1 and J is TRBJ1-1, with 7 bases identical to TRBD1. Per germline, CDR1 SGHRS and CDR2 YFSETQ. The length of the CDR3 is 14 residues. Unmatched junction bases numbered 8, after V lost 4 bases and J lost 5 bases. For the CDR3, the DNA is TGCGCCAGCAGCGTTCAGCCAGGGGGGACTGAAGCTTTCTTT. Protein: CASSVQPGGTEAFF.

In this sample, this clone turned up a few times. This sequence joins TRBV11-2 and TRBJ1-2, with 8 bases identical to TRBD1. CDR1 and CDR2 from the germline V gene are SGHAT and FQNNGV. J was trimmed by 8 bases and V by 0 bases; bases with no gene match: 11. The CDR3 extends over 16 amino acids. In nucleotides, the CDR3 is TGTGCCAGCAGCTTAGATACCCTCCGAGACAGGGGCGGCTACACCTTC. Translated: CASSLDTLRDRGGYTF. The full variable domain, its missing parts supplied by reference TRBV11-2 and TRBJ1-2, is EAGVAQSPRYKIIEKRQSVAFWCNPISGHATLYWYQQILGQGPKLLIQFQNNGVVDDSQLPKDRFSAERLKGVDSTLKIQPAKLEDSAVYLCASSLDTLRDRGGYTFGSGTRLTVV.

This clone has just a few counts. CDR3 in amino acids: CASSLREENTEAFF. The CDR3, as DNA: TGCGCCAGCAGCTTGAGAGAGGAGAACACTGAAGCTTTCTTT. The J gene is TRBJ1-1, the V gene TRBV5-1, with D unclear. The V end lost 1 base, the J end lost 1 base, and 8 bases lay between the germline ends. CDR1 SGHRS and CDR2 YFSETQ come from the germline V gene. The CDR3 loop spans 14 amino acids.

The CDR3: CASSFESRLSPHGYTF. Here the CDR3 DNA reads TGTGCCAGCAGCTTCGAGTCCCGCCTATCACCACATGGCTACACCTTC. The chain employs TRBV5-4 and TRBJ1-2, with D unresolved. Germline V gives CDR1 SGHNT, CDR2 YYREEE (reference sequence). Deletions cut 2 bases from V and 6 bases from J, with 20 bases between. This CDR3 comprises 16 residues.

This clone was counted only a few times. The gene calls are TRBV29-1 and TRBJ1-5; 9 bases fit TRBD1. Trimming at V came to 7 bases and at J to 4 bases, leaving 5 bases not matched to a gene. Germline V CDR1 and CDR2: SQVTM, ANQGSEA. The CDR3 is 13 amino acids. CDR3 region: CSAWTGDNQPQHF. CDR3 DNA: TGCAGCGCCTGGACAGGGGATAATCAGCCCCAGCATTTT.

The J gene is TRBJ1-2, the V gene TRBV6-1, with 10 bases that match TRBD1. The germline gives CDR1 MNHNS, CDR2 SASEGT. J lost 9 bases, V lost 6 bases, and 13 bases had no gene match. This CDR3 has 15 amino acids. The DNA for the CDR3 is TGTGCCAGCAGCTACGAAGGACAGGGGGTCCCCAGCTACACCTTC. Protein sequence: CASSYEGQGVPSYTF.

This chain joins TRBV28 and TRBJ1-2, with D unresolved. The CDR3 is 14 amino acids. Per germline, CDR1 MDHEN and CDR2 SYDVKM. V was trimmed by 5 bases and J by 6 bases, leaving 16 bases between them. In DNA, the CDR3 is TGTGCCAGCAGTATCAATCAGGCGAGGGATGGCTACACCTTC. Translated, it gives CASSINQARDGYTF.

This clone has just a few counts. The genes are TRBV20-1 and TRBJ2-7, with TRBD2 matching 7 bases. The CDR3 consists of 11 residues. Germline V CDR1 and CDR2: DFQATT, SNEGSKA (reference sequence). J lost 12 bases, V lost 5 bases, and 10 bases had no gene match. The DNA of the CDR3 is TGCAGTGCTGGGGAGGGTGCAGGGTTGTACTTC. Protein product: CSAGEGAGLYF.